This T cell receptor (beta chain) was documented in a study of patients and donors after allogeneic stem cell transplantation. The CDR3 has 15 residues. The germline gives CDR1 LNHNV, CDR2 YYDKDF (reference sequence). V was cut by 4 bases and J by 8 bases, with 20 bases left in between. TCRdb ran MiXCR on the RT-PCR reads and lists one entry per CDR3 protein. In the table there are approximately 170,000 distinct CDR3 sequences, approximately 25% of which are singletons. The chain employs TRBV15 and TRBJ1-1; no definite D call. The receptor comes from a human donor who was either an allogeneic HSCT recipient or a stem cell or donor lymphocyte infusion donor (not recorded which). It is not recorded whose cells these are; they may come from a transplant donor. The sequenced sample consisted of blood, either unsorted or a sorted T cell fraction (not recorded which). CDR3 bases: TGTGCCACCAGCAAAGGAGAGGGAGGTGACATAGAAGCTTTCTTT. Its protein is CATSKGEGGDIEAFF.